A single sample is the source of the 32 T cell receptor beta chains below, sequenced in a study of T cell changes during pregnancy in multiple sclerosis. Profiled with immunoSEQ multiplex PCR; TCRdb holds only in-frame clones, not every one. This sample has about 67,000 clones, with about 90% found just once. The sample here was peripheral blood, taken in the first trimester of pregnancy. The receptors were sampled from a female donor with multiple sclerosis, enrolled in a pregnancy study.

This chain links TRBV2 with TRBJ2-7, with D perhaps matching TRBD1 (5 bases). This CDR3 is built from 13 residues. V shed 5 bases and J shed 2 bases, with 10 bases lying between them. Germline V lookup: CDR1 SNHLY, CDR2 FYNNEI. In DNA form, the CDR3 reads TGTGCCAGCAGTAAGGACAATGCCTACGAGCAGTACTTC. Its translation is CASSKDNAYEQYF.

The chain is built from TRBV2 and TRBJ1-2; 10 nucleotides line up with TRBD1. The CDR3 runs to 13 residues. The V and J ends lost 9 bases and 7 bases, in that order; junction bases with no gene match: 8. Germline lookup yields CDR1 SNHLY and CDR2 FYNNEI. The CDR3 DNA reads TGTGCCAGTTCGGACAGGGGGTTATTTGGCTACACCTTC. Amino acid sequence: CASSDRGLFGYTF. Full variable domain (missing parts from reference TRBV2 and TRBJ1-2): EPEVTQTPSHQVTQMGQEVILRCVPISNHLYFYWYRQILGQKVEFLVSFYNNEISEKSEIFDDQFSVERPDGSNFTLKIRSTKLEDSAMYFCASSDRGLFGYTFGSGTRLTVV.

The genes are TRBV2 and TRBJ1-5; the match to TRBD1 covers 9 bases. This CDR3 contains 15 residues. V gave up 4 bases and J gave up 9 bases; unmatched junction bases: 10. Germline V gene sequence: CDR1 SNHLY, CDR2 FYNNEI. The CDR3 sequence: CASSGDRAREGPQHF. Here the CDR3 DNA reads TGTGCCAGCAGTGGGGACAGGGCGCGGGAAGGGCCCCAGCATTTT.

The chain couples TRBV9 to TRBJ2-1, with TRBD1 matching 9 bases. The CDR3 runs to 13 residues. After removal of 4 bases from V and 7 bases from J, the junction contained 3 bases not matched to a gene. The germline V gene has CDR1 SGDLS and CDR2 YYNGEE. CDR3 sequence: CASSLGQGNEQFF. The CDR3 nucleotides are TGTGCCAGCAGCCTGGGACAGGGTAATGAGCAGTTCTTC.

This clone has a handful of counts. This sequence joins TRBV9 and TRBJ2-3, with 15 positions matching TRBD2. V was pared by 0 bases and J by 4 bases, with 6 bases of the junction left unmatched. This CDR3 spans 18 amino acids. Per germline, CDR1 SGDLS and CDR2 YYNGEE. CDR3 sequence: CASSVEGLAGGLADTQYF. CDR3 DNA sequence: TGTGCCAGCAGCGTAGAGGGACTAGCGGGGGGACTCGCAGATACGCAGTATTTT.

This chain uses TRBV5-1 with TRBJ2-7; 8 positions match TRBD2. The V segment lost 0 bases and the J segment 0 bases; nucleotides outside the gene matches: 2. Germline loops: CDR1 SGHRS, CDR2 YFSETQ. The CDR3 is made up of 15 amino acids. The CDR3 here is CASSLVAGLSYEQYF. The CDR3 nucleotides read TGCGCCAGCAGCTTGGTAGCGGGGCTCTCCTACGAGCAGTACTTC.

The V call is TRBV5-1, the J call TRBJ2-7; 9 bases agree with TRBD1. The CDR3 is 18 amino acids. Germline V gene sequence: CDR1 SGHRS, CDR2 YFSETQ. V was clipped by 2 bases and J by 0 bases; unmatched bases: 12. Here the CDR3 reads CASSFSPPGQGSSYEQYF. In DNA, the CDR3 is TGCGCCAGCAGCTTCAGCCCGCCGGGACAGGGAAGCTCCTACGAGCAGTACTTC.

This chain connects TRBV15 to TRBJ1-5, with D possibly TRBD1 on 6 matching bases. Germline lookup yields CDR1 LNHNV and CDR2 YYDKDF (reference sequence). The V and J ends lost 5 bases and 11 bases respectively, with 19 bases between them. The length of the CDR3 is 14 residues. CDR3 protein: CATSSRDTVRTQHF. The DNA for the CDR3 is TGTGCCACCAGCTCCCGGGACACGGTTCGGACCCAGCATTTT.

This clone was seen only once. The chain is built from TRBV7-6 and TRBJ1-3, with D uncertain. Germline V gene lookup returns CDR1 SGHVS and CDR2 FNYEAQ. The CDR3 is 16 amino acids. V shed 5 bases and J shed 3 bases, with 17 bases lying between them. CDR3 sequence: CASSLTWANSGNTIYF. CDR3 DNA: TGTGCCAGCAGCCTAACTTGGGCCAATAGTGGAAACACCATATATTTT.

The rearrangement uses TRBV19 and TRBJ1-5; 7 bases map to TRBD1. CDR3 length: 19 amino acids. The trim removed 5 bases at V and 0 bases at J, leaving 16 bases unmatched. Germline V gene sequence: CDR1 LNHDA, CDR2 SQIVND (reference sequence). The CDR3: CASSLRQGDYLDSNQPQHF. The DNA for the CDR3 is TGTGCCAGTAGTCTAAGACAGGGAGATTACCTTGATAGCAATCAGCCCCAGCATTTT.

This clone was seen many times. The chain combines TRBV10-3 with TRBJ2-1; 10 bases line up with TRBD2. The CDR3 is 18 residues long. J gave up 3 bases and V 5 bases, and 13 bases lay outside the gene matches. CDR1 is ENHRY, CDR2 SYGVKD, per germline. The DNA for the CDR3 is TGTGCCATCAGTCCCGGGACTAGCGAGATCTTCAACTACAATGAGCAGTTCTTC. Translating it yields CAISPGTSEIFNYNEQFF.

The V gene is TRBV7-2, the J gene TRBJ1-1; D might be TRBD1 (6 bases). Trimming took off 11 bases at V and 1 base at J, with 14 bases between the two ends. Germline CDR1 and CDR2: SGHTA and FQGNSA. The CDR3 runs 13 residues. Written as DNA, the CDR3 is TGTGCCTCCACCCTGGACAGGAACACTGAAGCTTTCTTT. It translates to CASTLDRNTEAFF.

J is TRBJ2-1 and V is TRBV6-5, with D tentatively TRBD2 (6 bases). Trimming stripped 2 bases from V and 7 bases from J, with 18 bases between. The V gene's germline CDR1 is MNHEY and CDR2 SVGAGI. The length of the CDR3 is 16 residues. The CDR3 region is CASSYLAAGMGNEQFF. CDR3 DNA: TGTGCCAGCAGTTACCTTGCGGCGGGAATGGGTAATGAGCAGTTCTTC.

This rearrangement joins TRBV9 to TRBJ1-2, with TRBD1 matching over 7 bases. V lost 0 bases and J lost 8; bases outside the gene matches: 7. Germline V gene lookup returns CDR1 SGDLS and CDR2 YYNGEE. This CDR3 has 14 amino acids. The CDR3 spells CASSVGTGAHGYTF. The CDR3 bases are TGTGCCAGCAGCGTAGGTACAGGGGCTCACGGCTACACCTTC.

The chain carries TRBV6-1 and TRBJ2-6; tentatively, D is TRBD2 (5 bases). This CDR3 has 17 amino acids. The germline V gene encodes CDR1 MNHNS and CDR2 SASEGT. The ends were cut back, 1 base at V and 4 bases at J, with 14 bases in the middle. The CDR3 reads CASSEGERDAGANVLTF. The CDR3 region has the DNA TGTGCCAGCAGTGAAGGTGAACGGGATGCCGGGGCCAACGTCCTGACTTTC.

The rearrangement joins TRBV4-1 to TRBJ1-2; unclear D gene. The CDR3 runs to 12 residues. Deletions cut 3 bases from V and 0 bases from J, with 2 bases between. The germline gives CDR1 MGHRA, CDR2 YSYEKL. The CDR3 DNA is TGCGCCAGCAGCCACGCTAACTATGGCTACACCTTC. Translation gives CASSHANYGYTF.

The chain combines TRBV5-1 with TRBJ1-1; possibly TRBD1 for D (5 bases). The germline CDR1 and CDR2 sequences are SGHRS and YFSETQ. Trimming stripped 0 bases from V and 4 bases from J, with 7 bases between. The CDR3 sequence is 13 residues long. CDR3 sequence (DNA): TGCGCCAGCAGCTTGGCAGGGTTCACTGAAGCTTTCTTT. This encodes CASSLAGFTEAFF.

V usage is TRBV9 and J usage is TRBJ2-2, with 8 nucleotides matching TRBD1. The CDR3 is 15 amino acids. Germline CDR1 is SGDLS and CDR2 is YYNGEE. The V and J ends lost 0 bases and 7 bases, in that order; junction bases with no gene match: 5. The chain's CDR3 is CASSVAQGAIGELFF. In DNA, the CDR3 is TGTGCCAGCAGCGTAGCTCAGGGGGCGATCGGGGAGCTGTTTTTT.

The rearrangement joins TRBV29-1 to TRBJ1-2, with D hard to call. The CDR3 runs 12 residues. Trimming removed 7 bases from V and 5 bases from J, with 14 bases in between. Germline V lookup: CDR1 SQVTM, CDR2 ANQGSEA. CDR3 region: CSAGFSPYGYTF. CDR3 DNA sequence: TGCAGCGCCGGGTTTTCCCCGTATGGCTACACCTTC.

The chain links TRBV28 to TRBJ1-2, with D hard to call. V lost 2 bases and J 4 bases, leaving 11 bases between the germline ends. Germline CDR1 and CDR2: MDHEN and SYDVKM. The CDR3 runs 14 residues. CDR3 sequence (DNA): TGTGCCAGCAGTTTACGGGTAGCGGCCTATGGCTACACCTTC. This translates into CASSLRVAAYGYTF.

This clone is a singleton in its sample. The chain carries TRBV6-1 and TRBJ1-1, with unresolved D. CDR3 length equals 15 residues. Deletions cut 6 bases from V and 2 bases from J, with 16 bases between. From germline, CDR1 is MNHNS and CDR2 SASEGT. CDR3 amino acids: CASSVARAINTEAFF. CDR3 sequence (DNA): TGTGCCAGCAGCGTGGCGCGGGCAATTAACACTGAAGCTTTCTTT.

The chain is built from TRBV18 and TRBJ2-1, with D maybe TRBD2 (5 bases). V was cut by 6 bases and J by 2 bases, with 14 bases left in between. Germline CDR1 reads KGHSH; CDR2 reads LQKENI. The length of the CDR3 is 15 residues. The CDR3 nucleotides read TGTGCCAGCTCCCGATTAAGTAGCGCCTACAATGAGCAGTTCTTC. It is translated as CASSRLSSAYNEQFF.

This chain links TRBV18 with TRBJ1-1, with TRBD1 matching 7 bases. This CDR3 comprises 14 residues. Germline CDR1 and CDR2: KGHSH and LQKENI. The junction had 1 base not matched to a gene; V was cut back by 2 bases and J by 1 base. In nucleotides, the CDR3 is TGTGCCAGCTCACCAGGGACAGAGAACACTGAAGCTTTCTTT. Residues: CASSPGTENTEAFF.

The rearrangement joins TRBV5-1 to TRBJ1-6; a possible D gene is TRBD1 (6 bases). V lost 4 bases to trimming and J lost 7 bases, with 18 bases between them. Germline V gene data show CDR1 as SGHRS and CDR2 as YFSETQ. CDR3 size: 16 residues. CDR3 in amino acids: CASSPRQVEENSPLHF. The CDR3 DNA sequence: TGCGCCAGCAGCCCGAGACAGGTTGAAGAGAATTCACCCCTCCACTTT.

This CDR3 is CASSVGGQETQYF. The CDR3 nucleotides read TGTGCCAGCAGTGTGGGGGGGCAAGAGACCCAGTACTTC. The rearrangement uses TRBV2 and TRBJ2-5; 7 nucleotides agree with TRBD2. Germline V lookup: CDR1 SNHLY, CDR2 FYNNEI. The V segment lost 4 bases and the J segment 2 bases; nucleotides outside the gene matches: 1. CDR3 length equals 13 residues. Full variable domain (outside the CDR3, taken from reference TRBV2 and TRBJ2-5): EPEVTQTPSHQVTQMGQEVILRCVPISNHLYFYWYRQILGQKVEFLVSFYNNEISEKSEIFDDQFSVERPDGSNFTLKIRSTKLEDSAMYFCASSVGGQETQYFGPGTRLLVL.

The V gene is TRBV5-1, the J gene TRBJ2-7; unclear D gene. V dropped 4 bases and J dropped 5 bases, with 16 bases sitting between them. The CDR3 has 14 amino acids. Germline V lookup: CDR1 SGHRS, CDR2 YFSETQ. CDR3 sequence (DNA): TGCGCCAGCAGCCCCGTGGTTGGCCTAGACGAGCAGTACTTC. Translated: CASSPVVGLDEQYF. The variable domain in full, completed from reference TRBV5-1 and TRBJ2-7, reads KAGVTQTPRYLIKTRGQQVTLSCSPISGHRSVSWYQQTPGQGLQFLFEYFSETQRNKGNFPGRFSGRQFSNSRSEMNVSTLELGDSALYLCASSPVVGLDEQYFGPGTRLTVT.

The V and J genes are TRBV4-2 and TRBJ1-1; D is perhaps TRBD1 (6 bases). Germline V gives CDR1 LGHNA, CDR2 YNFKEQ. V was clipped by 4 bases and J by 6 bases, with 15 bases between them. The CDR3 runs to 14 residues. The CDR3 nucleotides read TGTGCCAGCAGCCCTCCTCGGGGGGGCCCTGAAGCTTTCTTT. This gives the protein CASSPPRGGPEAFF.

The rearrangement uses TRBV5-5 and TRBJ1-5; 8 bases align to TRBD1. Looked up from germline, CDR1 is SGHKS and CDR2 is YYEKEE (reference sequence). V lost 3 bases, J lost 4 bases, and 3 bases stayed unmatched. This CDR3 is built from 14 residues. This chain's CDR3 is CASSYRTGNQPQHF. The DNA of the CDR3 is TGTGCCAGCAGCTATAGGACAGGGAATCAGCCCCAGCATTTT.

V gene TRBV5-8 combines with J gene TRBJ1-6; D is perhaps TRBD1 (5 bases). CDR3 size: 17 residues. V was pared by 7 bases and J by 10 bases, with 27 bases between. Germline V lookup: CDR1 SGHTS, CDR2 YDEGEE. The CDR3 bases are TGTGCCAGCGGGGGGAGTCAGGGCTTCCCCATAAGGTCACCCCTCCACTTT. Its translation is CASGGSQGFPIRSPLHF.

The chain employs TRBV18 and TRBJ2-7; 9 bases map to TRBD2. The CDR3 runs to 17 residues. CDR1 and CDR2 (germline): KGHSH, LQKENI. V trimming: 1 base; J trimming: 6 bases; junction bases outside the gene matches: 13. The DNA of the CDR3 is TGTGCCAGCTCACCACTGGCCACGGCGGGAGGGGCAGGCGAGCAGTACTTC. Its translation: CASSPLATAGGAGEQYF.

V gene TRBV2 combines with J gene TRBJ2-2; TRBD1 is a possible D gene (5 bases). The CDR3 runs to 15 residues. Trimming stripped 4 bases from V and 0 bases from J, with 9 bases between. Germline CDR1 SNHLY, CDR2 FYNNEI. DNA of the CDR3: TGTGCCAGCAGTGTGACAGTTCCGAACACCGGGGAGCTGTTTTTT. Translated: CASSVTVPNTGELFF.

The chain has TRBV5-1 and TRBJ2-5; a weak D match, TRBD1 (6 bases). V lost 1 base, J lost 5 bases, and 15 bases lay in between. CDR3 size: 15 residues. Germline assignment: CDR1 SGHRS and CDR2 YFSETQ. This CDR3 reads CASSLWAGDPETQYF. Here the CDR3 DNA reads TGCGCCAGCAGCTTGTGGGCAGGGGATCCGGAGACCCAGTACTTC.